Given below is one T cell receptor beta chain in context. Its antigen is still unknown. This entry belongs to a study of cytomegalovirus exposure and HLA in healthy donors. The donors were members of the validation cohort comprising over a hundred subjects, separate from the roughly 670-subject first cohort. Clones were read by immunoSEQ multiplex PCR, and TCRdb kept only the in-frame ones, dropping some. The sample lists fewer than 400,000 clones, roughly 86% occurring once. Study-wide points: A few CMV-associated chains proved CMV antigen-specific in vitro. Generally TCR sequences proved uncommon, though certain public TCRs appeared in numerous donors.

The trim removed 7 bases at V and 8 bases at J, leaving 12 bases unmatched. This CDR3 has 16 amino acids. CDR1 is SEHNR, CDR2 FQNEAQ, per germline (reference sequence). Sequencing was done on a sample of PBMCs. V gene TRBV7-9 combines with J gene TRBJ2-1; the match to TRBD1 covers 12 bases. The sequence was collected from a man aged 25 to 45 in good health and CMV-seronegative. The CDR3, as DNA: TGTGCCAGCATACCGCCGGGACAGGGGGCGTACGATGAGCAGTTCTTC. Protein product: CASIPPGQGAYDEQFF.